These 24 T cell receptor beta chains were all obtained from the same sample, sequenced in a study of blood T cell repertoires in COVID-19 (dated by TCRdb to 2019 to 2021). Libraries were made using the immunoSEQ multiplex PCR assay. In its TCRdb copy, this immuneACCESS table keeps in-frame sequences only and misses some clones. Where compared with another copy, unresolved V genes explain less than half of these, and the others have no known cause. The sample table shows 200,000 to 300,000 clones, and roughly 85% are seen once. The ten top clones hold about 5.1% of the sample. Sequencing was performed on peripheral blood. These receptors were collected from a man aged 45 to 65 with COVID-19, enrolled during active disease.

The chain is built from TRBV10-2 and TRBJ2-7, with 8 nucleotides matching TRBD2. Germline loops: CDR1 WSHSY, CDR2 SAAADI. V lost 6 bases to trimming and J lost 4 bases; unmatched junction nucleotides: 5. This CDR3 is 13 amino acids long. This CDR3 is CASRIGGGYEQYF. The CDR3 bases are TGCGCCAGCAGGATTGGCGGGGGGTACGAGCAGTACTTC.

This clone was recorded once. The rearrangement uses TRBV6-5 and TRBJ2-5; 14 nucleotides align to TRBD2. CDR1 and CDR2 (germline): MNHEY, SVGAGI. The V and J ends lost 6 bases and 4 bases, in that order; junction bases with no gene match: 4. CDR3 length: 15 amino acids. The CDR3 is CASSLTSGGGETQYF. The CDR3 DNA follows: TGTGCCAGCAGCTTGACTAGCGGGGGGGGAGAGACCCAGTACTTC.

This clone was seen only a few times. The chain carries TRBV3-1 (or the pseudogene TRBV3-2) and TRBJ1-3, with D maybe TRBD1 (5 bases). Trimming took 0 bases from V and 9 from J, leaving 15 bases between them. Per the germline V gene, CDR1 is LGHDT and CDR2 is YNNKEL (reference sequence). The CDR3 sequence is 15 residues long. The CDR3 sequence: CASSQDLEGLITIYF. Here the CDR3 DNA reads TGTGCCAGCAGCCAAGATCTGGAGGGGTTGATCACCATATATTTT.

The J gene is TRBJ1-2, the V gene TRBV6-2 or TRBV6-3; D ambiguous. Deletions cut 6 bases from V and 6 bases from J, with 17 bases between. This CDR3 contains 14 residues. Germline CDR1 and CDR2: MNHEY and SVGEGT. The CDR3 protein is CASSRSPLRDGYTF. DNA of the CDR3: TGTGCCAGCAGCAGATCCCCCCTTCGCGATGGCTACACCTTC.

In this sample, this clone turned up a few times. The V and J genes are TRBV5-1 and TRBJ2-3; 8 nucleotides match TRBD2. CDR1 SGHRS and CDR2 YFSETQ come from the germline V gene. The CDR3 contains 15 residues. The V gene end was trimmed by 0 bases and the J gene end by 4 bases; junction bases not matched to a gene: 4. As DNA, the CDR3 is TGCGCCAGCAGCTTGGCGGGGGGGCCGGCAGATACGCAGTATTTT. Amino acids: CASSLAGGPADTQYF.

The rearrangement joins TRBV25-1 to TRBJ1-1, with TRBD1 matching over 7 bases. This CDR3 has 13 residues. V shed 7 bases, J shed 4 bases, and the junction held 6 bases outside the gene matches. The germline CDR1 and CDR2 sequences are MGHDK and SYGVNS. CDR3 residues: CASTKGAGTEAFF. As DNA, the CDR3 is TGTGCCAGCACCAAGGGGGCCGGCACTGAAGCTTTCTTT. Full variable domain (remainder filled in from reference TRBV25-1 and TRBJ1-1): EADIYQTPRYLVIGTGKKITLECSQTMGHDKMYWYQQDPGMELHLIHYSYGVNSTEKGDLSSESTVSRIRTEHFPLTLESARPSHTSQYLCASTKGAGTEAFFGQGTRLTVV.

This rearrangement joins TRBV11-2 to TRBJ1-2, with D possibly being TRBD1 (6 bases). The germline CDR1 and CDR2 sequences are SGHAT and FQNNGV. The V gene lost 0 bases and the J gene lost 4 bases, with 12 bases spanning the gap. The CDR3 has 15 residues. CDR3: CASSLDQGSVYGYTF. The CDR3, as DNA: TGTGCCAGCAGCTTAGATCAGGGGTCTGTCTATGGCTACACCTTC.

CDR3 nucleotide sequence: TGTGCCAGTAGTAGCGCGCCCGGACAGAATGAGCAGTTCTTC. Its protein product is CASSSAPGQNEQFF. The chain links TRBV19 to TRBJ2-1; tentative D call: TRBD1 (6 bases). The V gene's germline CDR1 is LNHDA and CDR2 SQIVND (reference sequence). The V end was cut by 4 bases, the J end by 7 bases, with 14 bases between. The CDR3 extends over 14 amino acids.

Only one count was recorded for this clone. The chain is built from TRBV19 and TRBJ2-1, with TRBD2 matching over 10 bases. V shed 6 bases and J 0 bases; nucleotides not matched to a gene: 5. The CDR3 extends over 16 amino acids. Germline V CDR1 and CDR2: LNHDA, SQIVND (reference sequence). The CDR3 DNA reads TGTGCCAGTAGGCAATTAGCGGGGGGCTCCTACAATGAGCAGTTCTTC. Protein: CASRQLAGGSYNEQFF.

The rearrangement joins TRBV6-5 to TRBJ1-1; D remains ambiguous. Trimming shortened V by 10 bases and J by 1 base, and 13 bases separated the two germline ends. CDR1 is MNHEY and CDR2 is SVGAGI in the germline V gene. The CDR3 has 13 amino acids. The CDR3 reads CATSVSWNTEAFF. DNA for the CDR3: TGTGCCACTTCGGTCTCATGGAACACTGAAGCTTTCTTT.

This chain joins TRBV9 and TRBJ1-4, with 8 bases aligning to TRBD1. CDR1 and CDR2 from the germline V gene are SGDLS and YYNGEE. This CDR3 region has 16 residues. The V segment lost 5 bases and the J segment 4 bases; nucleotides outside the gene matches: 10. DNA of the CDR3: TGTGCCAGCAGTAGAGACAGGGGCCAAGTTAATGAAAAACTGTTTTTT. Its translation is CASSRDRGQVNEKLFF.

The chain has TRBV2 and TRBJ2-7; 10 bases map to TRBD1. Germline CDR1 is SNHLY and CDR2 is FYNNEI. The CDR3 is 13 residues long. J was trimmed by 3 bases and V by 7 bases; bases with no gene match: 3. The CDR3: CASTRDRGYEQYF. CDR3 nucleotide sequence: TGTGCCAGCACCAGGGACAGGGGCTACGAGCAGTACTTC.

The chain uses TRBV29-1 and TRBJ1-1, with unresolved D. This CDR3 has 12 residues. CDR1 is SQVTM, CDR2 ANQGSEA, per germline. Trimming cost V 4 bases and J 1 base, with 7 bases left between them. The CDR3 protein is CSVGRRNTEAFF. The CDR3 DNA is TGCAGCGTTGGACGGAGGAACACTGAAGCTTTCTTT.

This clone came up once. The chain combines TRBV12-3 or TRBV12-4 with TRBJ1-3; a weak D match, TRBD1 (5 bases). With 6 bases removed from V and 1 base from J, the gap between germline ends came to 7 bases. The CDR3 extends over 13 amino acids. CDR3 sequence reads: CASSGGSGNTIYF. In nucleotides, the CDR3 is TGTGCCAGCAGCGGGGGTTCTGGAAACACCATATATTTT.

The rearrangement links TRBV10-3 to TRBJ1-1; 8 nucleotides match TRBD1. This CDR3 region has 14 residues. Germline V gene data show CDR1 as ENHRY and CDR2 as SYGVKD. The junction had 4 bases not matched to a gene; V was cut back by 7 bases and J by 0 bases. The DNA for the CDR3 is TGTGCCATCAACCCGACAGGGGTGAACACTGAAGCTTTCTTT. It specifies CAINPTGVNTEAFF.

CDR3 amino acids: CASSDGVPNYEQYF. Written as DNA, the CDR3 is TGCGCCAGCAGTGACGGGGTCCCCAACTACGAGCAGTACTTC. The chain combines TRBV10-2 with TRBJ2-7; a possible D gene is TRBD2 (5 bases). The CDR3 loop spans 14 amino acids. The V and J ends lost 3 bases and 3 bases respectively, with 12 bases between them. CDR1 is WSHSY and CDR2 is SAAADI in the germline V gene.

This chain joins TRBV5-8 and TRBJ2-2, with D hard to call. Germline V gene sequence: CDR1 SGHTS, CDR2 YDEGEE. The V gene lost 1 base and the J gene lost 1 base, with 17 bases spanning the gap. The CDR3 spans 18 residues. The DNA for the CDR3 is TGTGCCAGCAGCTTGCCCCCCCTTTTGACACAGAACACCGGGGAGCTGTTTTTT. Protein product: CASSLPPLLTQNTGELFF.

The rearrangement uses TRBV28 and TRBJ2-3, with TRBD2 identical over 8 bases. Per germline, CDR1 MDHEN and CDR2 SYDVKM. The ends lost 10 bases at V and 1 base at J; junction bases unmatched: 4. This CDR3 contains 13 residues. In DNA, the CDR3 is TGTGCCACCGGGGGGGGACGCACAGATACGCAGTATTTT. It codes for CATGGGRTDTQYF.

In nucleotides, the CDR3 is TGTGCCAGTTCCTCTGGACAGTCCCATTACGAGCAGTACTTC. This encodes CASSSGQSHYEQYF. V and J are TRBV19 and TRBJ2-7; D may be TRBD1 (6 bases). This CDR3 contains 14 residues. Per germline, CDR1 LNHDA and CDR2 SQIVND (reference sequence). Trimming cost V 8 bases and J 4 bases, with 18 bases left between them. Supplemented by reference TRBV19 and TRBJ2-7, the full variable domain reads DGGITQSPKYLFRKEGQNVTLSCEQNLNHDAMYWYRQDPGQGLRLIYYSQIVNDFQKGDIAEGYSVSREKKESFPLTVTSAQKNPTAFYLCASSSGQSHYEQYFGPGTRLTVT.

This CDR3 reads CASSPRANEQFF. For the CDR3, the DNA is TGTGCCAGCAGTCCCCGAGCGAATGAGCAGTTCTTC. V usage is TRBV28 and J usage is TRBJ2-1; D is unclear. Germline values: CDR1 MDHEN, CDR2 SYDVKM. The CDR3 is made up of 12 amino acids. V was pared by 5 bases and J by 7 bases, with 9 bases between.

The chain has TRBV4-2 and TRBJ2-7, with 10 bases identical to TRBD2. The trim removed 4 bases at V and 2 bases at J, leaving 8 bases unmatched. From germline, CDR1 is LGHNA and CDR2 YNFKEQ. This CDR3 contains 16 residues. CDR3 sequence (DNA): TGTGCCAGCAGCCCCCCGGCCCTAGCGGGGGCCTACGAGCAGTACTTC. It yields the protein CASSPPALAGAYEQYF.

The chain uses TRBV7-2 and TRBJ1-1; TRBD1 agrees at 8 bases. The CDR3 sequence is 15 residues long. Per germline, CDR1 SGHTA and CDR2 FQGNSA. With V trimmed by 5 bases and J by 1 base, 6 bases remained unmatched. This chain's CDR3 is CASSLGQASNTEAFF. The CDR3 DNA sequence: TGTGCCAGCAGCCTGGGACAGGCATCGAACACTGAAGCTTTCTTT.

The V gene is TRBV4-1, the J gene TRBJ2-1, with 8 bases lining up with TRBD2. The CDR3 has 16 residues. CDR1 and CDR2 from the germline V gene are MGHRA and YSYEKL. With 0 bases clipped from V and 4 bases from J, the junction kept 5 bases outside the gene matches. The CDR3 DNA sequence: TGCGCCAGCAGCCAAGAATTGGCTAGCGGGTACAATGAGCAGTTCTTC. Protein sequence: CASSQELASGYNEQFF.

V is TRBV21-1 and J is TRBJ1-2; the table's D gene call, TRBD1, was not cross checked with the DNA. TRBV21-1 is a listed pseudogene. The CDR3 contains 14 residues. The CDR3 bases are TGTGCCAGCAGCACCCCTGGACAGAGCTATGGCTACACCTTC. It is translated as CASSTPGQSYGYTF.